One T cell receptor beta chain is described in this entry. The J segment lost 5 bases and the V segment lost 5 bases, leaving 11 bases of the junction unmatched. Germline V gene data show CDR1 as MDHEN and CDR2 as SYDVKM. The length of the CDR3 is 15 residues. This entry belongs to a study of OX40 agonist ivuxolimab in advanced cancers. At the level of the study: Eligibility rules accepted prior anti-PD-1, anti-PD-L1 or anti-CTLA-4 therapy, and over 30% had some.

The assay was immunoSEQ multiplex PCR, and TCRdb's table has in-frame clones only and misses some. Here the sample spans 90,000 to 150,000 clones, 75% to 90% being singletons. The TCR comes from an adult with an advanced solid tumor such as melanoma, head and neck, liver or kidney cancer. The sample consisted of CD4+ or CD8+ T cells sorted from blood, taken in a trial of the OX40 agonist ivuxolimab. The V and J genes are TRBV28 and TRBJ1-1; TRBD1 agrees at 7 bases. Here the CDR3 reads CASSPIRQGLTEAFF. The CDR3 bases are TGTGCCAGCAGTCCCATCCGACAGGGTTTGACTGAAGCTTTCTTT.